A single sample is the source of the 22 T cell receptor beta chains below, sequenced in a study of T cell repertoires in cytomegalovirus infection. Their cognate antigens are unknown. Via MiXCR, TCRdb re-called the reads, giving one row per CDR3 protein. The data show 830,000 or so distinct CDR3 sequences, approximately 30% seen once. Sequenced here: cultured CD8+ T cells from PBMCs, sampled from culture after CMV antigen stimulation. These receptors were collected from a human donor in good health (CMV status not recorded). Some clones in this sample may be carry-over from other donors' samples.

V gene TRBV12-3 or TRBV12-4 combines with J gene TRBJ1-2; D is unclear. V was pared by 3 bases and J by 1 base, with 9 bases between. This CDR3 comprises 14 residues. CDR3 bases: TGTGCCAGCAGTTTGGCCGGAATTAACTATGGCTACACCTTC. This gives the protein CASSLAGINYGYTF.

This clonotype was seen a few times. This chain uses TRBV29-1 with TRBJ2-5, with D perhaps TRBD1 or TRBD2 (6 bases each). Trimming cost V 4 bases and J 5 bases, with 17 bases left between them. Germline V gene data show CDR1 as SQVTM and CDR2 as ANQGSEA. The CDR3 loop spans 14 amino acids. The CDR3 sequence is CSVAGGLAGETQYF. The CDR3, as DNA: TGCAGCGTTGCTGGGGGGCTGGCTGGGGAGACCCAGTACTTC.

The chain combines TRBV6-1 with TRBJ2-4; the match to TRBD2 covers 10 bases. The V and J ends lost 4 bases and 8 bases, in that order; junction bases with no gene match: 20. The length of the CDR3 is 19 residues. Germline V CDR1 and CDR2: MNHNS, SASEGT. CDR3 sequence: CASSASRFVSGGPGDIQYF. The CDR3 coding sequence is TGTGCCAGCAGTGCCTCAAGGTTTGTTAGCGGGGGGCCCGGAGACATTCAGTACTTC.

The chain has TRBV6-1 and TRBJ2-2, with D perhaps given as TRBD1 or TRBD2 (5 bases each). Germline V gene sequence: CDR1 MNHNS, CDR2 SASEGT. The V end was cut by 6 bases, the J end by 6 bases, with 17 bases between. The CDR3 consists of 15 residues. This CDR3 reads CASSTNGGLAGELFF. The CDR3 region has the DNA TGTGCCAGCAGCACAAATGGGGGTTTAGCCGGGGAGCTGTTTTTT.

The DNA of the CDR3 is TGTGCCAGTAGTATCATGGGACAGACGAACTATGGCTACACCTTC. Translation: CASSIMGQTNYGYTF. The chain recombines TRBV19 with TRBJ1-2; 7 nucleotides line up with TRBD1. This CDR3 has 15 residues. Germline-derived CDR1 and CDR2 are LNHDA and SQIVND (reference sequence). The J segment lost 2 bases and the V segment lost 3 bases, leaving 6 bases of the junction unmatched. Based on the CDR3 plus reference TRBV19 and TRBJ1-2, the full variable domain is DGGITQSPKYLFRKEGQNVTLSCEQNLNHDAMYWYRQDPGQGLRLIYYSQIVNDFQKGDIAEGYSVSREKKESFPLTVTSAQKNPTAFYLCASSIMGQTNYGYTFGSGTRLTVV.

This clonotype was detected many times. This chain uses TRBV6-1 with TRBJ1-1; no firm D call. The CDR3 is made up of 12 amino acids. Per germline, CDR1 MNHNS and CDR2 SASEGT. V dropped 4 bases and J dropped 6 bases, with 9 bases sitting between them. Here the CDR3 reads CASSGLESEAFF. The DNA of the CDR3 is TGTGCCAGCAGTGGGCTCGAGTCTGAAGCTTTCTTT.

As to this clonotype: No conserved phenylalanine or tryptophan is present at the end of the CDR3, so a read error is the likely explanation. V is TRBV28 and J is TRBJ1-5; the D gene is possibly TRBD1 (5 bases). With 3 bases removed from V and 7 bases from J, the gap between germline ends came to 7 bases. Germline CDR1 reads MDHEN; CDR2 reads SYDVKM. This CDR3 has 12 residues. The CDR3 here is CASSFGGQPQHS. CDR3 DNA: TGTGCCAGCAGTTTCGGGGGACAGCCCCAGCATTCT.

The chain couples TRBV6-2 or TRBV6-3 to TRBJ2-4, with D perhaps given as TRBD1 or TRBD2 (9 bases each). The germline gives CDR1 MNHEY, CDR2 SVGEGT. Trimming pared 5 bases from V and 6 bases from J, leaving 23 bases between. The CDR3 has 17 amino acids. For the CDR3, the DNA is TGTGCCAGCAGTACGGGACAGGGACTAGCCGGGGGAAACATTCAGTACTTC. Protein sequence: CASSTGQGLAGGNIQYF.

This clonotype was seen more than once but under ten times. This rearrangement joins TRBV2 to TRBJ2-7; TRBD1 matches 7 bases. After removal of 4 bases from V and 0 bases from J, the junction contained 3 bases not matched to a gene. The CDR3 extends over 14 amino acids. Germline V gene lookup returns CDR1 SNHLY and CDR2 FYNNEI. The CDR3 bases are TGTGCCAGCAGTGGGGACAGAAGCTCCTACGAGCAGTACGTC. Encoded protein: CASSGDRSSYEQYV.

The gene calls are TRBV6-2 or TRBV6-3 and TRBJ2-7, with 7 positions matching TRBD1. After removal of 2 bases from V and 3 bases from J, the junction contained 7 bases not matched to a gene. The CDR3 covers 15 residues. CDR1 is MNHEY, CDR2 SVGEGT, per germline. The DNA for the CDR3 is TGTGCCAGCAGTTACGAGGGGGCGCGAATCTACGAGCAGTACGTC. As protein: CASSYEGARIYEQYV.

This clonotype was seen only a few times. The genes are TRBV7-6 and TRBJ2-1; maybe TRBD2 (6 bases). The CDR3 totals 16 residues. CDR1 is SGHVS, CDR2 FNYEAQ, per germline. The V end lost 0 bases, the J end lost 1 base, and 10 bases lay between the germline ends. The CDR3 here is CASSLAGGISYNEQFF. CDR3 nucleotide sequence: TGTGCCAGCAGCTTAGCTGGCGGGATTTCCTACAATGAGCAGTTCTTC.

This clonotype was recorded at least ten times. The chain combines TRBV7-6 with TRBJ2-1, with 10 bases identical to TRBD1. Trimming at V came to 5 bases and at J to 9 bases, leaving 7 bases not matched to a gene. The germline V gene encodes CDR1 SGHVS and CDR2 FNYEAQ. CDR3 length equals 14 residues. The CDR3 region is CASSVGGTGAEQFF. The CDR3 DNA is TGTGCCAGCAGCGTTGGCGGGACAGGGGCTGAGCAGTTCTTC.

This chain links TRBV12-3 or TRBV12-4 with TRBJ2-1, with D unclear. This CDR3 has 15 amino acids. V lost 7 bases, J lost 1 base, and 14 bases lay in between. CDR3 bases: TGTGCCAGCACCTCCCGAGGCTGGTCCTACAATGAGCAGTTCTTC. Encoded protein: CASTSRGWSYNEQFF.

This clonotype was observed a few times. The rearrangement links TRBV7-6 to TRBJ1-1, with no clear D. Trimming stripped 5 bases from V and 3 bases from J, with 13 bases between. Germline loops: CDR1 SGHVS, CDR2 FNYEAQ. This CDR3 is 14 amino acids long. CDR3 sequence: CASSPRYLDTEAFF. The CDR3, as DNA: TGTGCCAGCAGCCCCCGCTACTTGGACACTGAAGCTTTCTTT.

This chain connects TRBV7-9 to TRBJ2-5; D is perhaps TRBD2 (7 bases). The CDR3 length is 14 residues. Germline values: CDR1 SEHNR, CDR2 FQNEAQ (reference sequence). V lost 5 bases to trimming and J lost 5 bases, with 15 bases between them. CDR3 region: CASSALGGLETQYF. CDR3 sequence (DNA): TGTGCCAGCAGCGCCTTGGGGGGGCTGGAGACCCAGTACTTC.

The chain is built from TRBV29-1 and TRBJ1-5, with D possibly matching TRBD1 (5 bases). Trimming shortened V by 5 bases and J by 5 bases, and 16 bases separated the two germline ends. Germline CDR1 is SQVTM and CDR2 is ANQGSEA. The CDR3 covers 14 residues. CDR3 bases: TGCAGCGTTCGGGACCCCGAACTGGATCAGCCCCAGCATTTT. Amino acid sequence: CSVRDPELDQPQHF. The full variable domain, rest sourced from reference TRBV29-1 and TRBJ1-5, is SAVISQKPSRDICQRGTSLTIQCQVDSQVTMMFWYRQQPGQSLTLIATANQGSEATYESGFVIDKFPISRPNLTFSTLTVSNMSPEDSSIYLCSVRDPELDQPQHFGDGTRLSIL.

This chain joins TRBV6-6 and TRBJ2-7; possibly TRBD1 for D (6 bases). Germline assignment: CDR1 MNHNY and CDR2 SVGAGI (reference sequence). V shed 0 bases and J shed 0 bases, with 21 bases lying between them. The CDR3 length is 19 residues. CDR3 loop: CASSYSILEMGHDSYEQYF. The DNA of the CDR3 is TGTGCCAGCAGTTACTCGATCCTGGAGATGGGACATGACTCCTACGAGCAGTACTTC.

The rearrangement links TRBV19 to TRBJ1-2, with TRBD1 matching over 11 bases. CDR1 is LNHDA, CDR2 SQIVND, per germline (reference sequence). V was clipped by 5 bases and J by 5 bases; unmatched bases: 7. The CDR3 is 15 residues long. Written as DNA, the CDR3 is TGTGCCAGTAGTCCGGACAGGGGGCCTCGGTATGGCTACACCTTC. Its translation: CASSPDRGPRYGYTF.

This clonotype was counted a few times. The chain couples TRBV12-3 or TRBV12-4 to TRBJ2-7; D is undetermined. The V and J ends lost 3 bases and 6 bases respectively, with 12 bases between them. The CDR3 runs to 13 residues. CDR3 sequence reads: CASSFAPGGEQYF. Written as DNA, the CDR3 is TGTGCCAGCAGTTTTGCCCCAGGCGGCGAGCAGTACTTC.

The chain has TRBV4-3 and TRBJ2-1; D is unresolved. The CDR3 is made up of 15 amino acids. With 1 base removed from V and 2 bases from J, the gap between germline ends came to 9 bases. From germline, CDR1 is LGHNA and CDR2 YSLEER. CDR3 sequence: CASSQAASAYNEQFF. The CDR3 DNA reads as TGCGCCAGCAGCCAAGCGGCCTCCGCCTACAATGAGCAGTTCTTC.

The table lists this clonotype with a few counts. CDR3 in DNA: TGTGCCAGCAGGACAGGTAACTACAATGAGCAGTTCTTC. It is translated as CASRTGNYNEQFF. The chain combines TRBV7-9 with TRBJ2-1; D perhaps matches TRBD1 (6 bases). The V gene's germline CDR1 is SEHNR and CDR2 FQNEAQ (reference sequence). CDR3 size: 13 residues. V lost 6 bases to trimming and J lost 3 bases, with 9 bases between them.

The chain uses TRBV27 and TRBJ2-5; D remains ambiguous. Trimming left V 0 bases short and J 5 bases short, with 10 bases between. The CDR3 has 14 amino acids. Germline values: CDR1 MNHEY, CDR2 SMNVEV (reference sequence). The CDR3 sequence is CASSLSPGWETQYF. The CDR3 coding sequence is TGTGCCAGCAGTTTATCCCCCGGGTGGGAGACCCAGTACTTC.